What follows are 16 T cell receptor beta chains derived from one specimen sequenced in a study of identical twins. TCRdb independently ran MiXCR on the 5' RACE reads; one entry per CDR3 protein. The table lists approximately 220,000 distinct CDR3 sequences, less than 9.5% of them singletons. The sequenced material came from memory (CD45RO+) T cells sorted from blood. These receptors were taken from a woman aged 18-30 years in good health.

This chain joins TRBV6-5 and TRBJ2-1; TRBD1 matches at 8 bases. CDR3 length: 16 residues. Unmatched junction bases numbered 7, after V lost 2 bases and J lost 4 bases. The germline gives CDR1 MNHEY, CDR2 SVGAGI. The CDR3 nucleotides read TGTGCCAGCAGTTACATGAGGACAGGGTCGTACAATGAGCAGTTCTTC. This codes for CASSYMRTGSYNEQFF.

The rearrangement uses TRBV12-3 or TRBV12-4 and TRBJ1-5, with 7 bases matching TRBD1. The V segment lost 3 bases and the J segment 7 bases; nucleotides outside the gene matches: 15. The CDR3 is 17 amino acids. The CDR3: CASSFRRGQTLGQPQHF. The CDR3 coding sequence is TGTGCCAGCAGTTTTCGAAGGGGACAGACCCTTGGGCAGCCCCAGCATTTT.

The J gene is TRBJ2-2, the V gene TRBV20-1, with a possible D match to TRBD2 (6 bases). This CDR3 spans 16 amino acids. Trimming took off 3 bases at V and 1 base at J, with 15 bases between the two ends. The germline gives CDR1 DFQATT, CDR2 SNEGSKA (reference sequence). DNA of the CDR3: TGCAGTGCTAGCGACCATGGAGGGAGGAACACCGGGGAGCTGTTTTTT. Protein: CSASDHGGRNTGELFF.

The V call is TRBV7-9, the J call TRBJ1-4; D is unclear. The CDR3 totals 16 residues. CDR1 and CDR2 from the germline V gene are SEHNR and FQNEAQ (reference sequence). V lost 5 bases and J lost 3, with 16 bases in between. The CDR3: CASSKYKIAANEKLFF. The DNA for the CDR3 is TGTGCCAGCAGCAAATACAAAATCGCGGCTAATGAAAAACTGTTTTTT.

This clonotype was seen more than once but under ten times. This chain links TRBV7-3 with TRBJ2-7; D is uncertain. V shed 6 bases and J shed 6 bases, with 12 bases lying between them. CDR1 is SGHTA and CDR2 is FQGTGA in the germline V gene. The CDR3 length is 12 residues. CDR3 loop: CASRPIGGEQYF. CDR3 DNA sequence: TGTGCCAGCAGGCCAATTGGTGGCGAGCAGTACTTC.

The chain has TRBV20-1 and TRBJ2-1; 12 bases map to TRBD2. V shed 8 bases, J shed 4 bases, and the junction held 12 bases outside the gene matches. Germline CDR1 and CDR2: DFQATT and SNEGSKA (reference sequence). This CDR3 contains 16 residues. The CDR3 coding sequence is TGCAGTCCAACGGGGCTAGCGGGGGGGCGGTACAATGAGCAGTTCTTC. Protein: CSPTGLAGGRYNEQFF.

The V and J genes are TRBV12-3 or TRBV12-4 and TRBJ2-7, with D unclear. V lost 3 bases to trimming and J lost 3 bases, with 9 bases between them. The CDR3 sequence is 13 residues long. DNA of the CDR3: TGTGCCAGCAGTTTGGGGTTACTCTACGAGCAGTACTTC. Translation: CASSLGLLYEQYF.

The sample holds a few counts of this clonotype. J is TRBJ1-4 and V is TRBV5-1; D is undetermined. This CDR3 has 14 residues. Between the trimmed V and J ends, which lost 0 bases and 7 bases, there was a span of 10 bases. Germline lookup yields CDR1 SGHRS and CDR2 YFSETQ. The CDR3 DNA follows: TGCGCCAGCAGCTTGGCGGAGGGTGGTGAAAAACTGTTTTTT. It encodes CASSLAEGGEKLFF.

In this sample, this clonotype turned up a few times. This CDR3 reads CASRIGNTDTQYF. DNA of the CDR3: TGTGCCAGCAGGATAGGCAACACAGATACGCAGTATTTT. This chain connects TRBV27 to TRBJ2-3; D call uncertain. The CDR3 has 13 amino acids. The ends were cut back, 6 bases at V and 2 bases at J, with 9 bases in the middle. Germline CDR1 MNHEY, CDR2 SMNVEV (reference sequence).

This clonotype was counted only a few times. The CDR3 here is CASSDRDRDTGELFF. In DNA form, the CDR3 reads TGTGCCAGCAGTGACCGGGACCGAGACACCGGGGAGCTGTTTTTT. J is TRBJ2-2 and V is TRBV6-1; perhaps D is TRBD1 or TRBD2 (5 bases each). Deletions cut 3 bases from V and 3 bases from J, with 11 bases between. The CDR3 contains 15 residues. Germline V gene lookup returns CDR1 MNHNS and CDR2 SASEGT.

This clonotype has more than one count but fewer than ten. The chain uses TRBV9 and TRBJ1-3; D not certain. Per germline, CDR1 SGDLS and CDR2 YYNGEE. The V end lost 2 bases, the J end lost 3 bases, and 12 bases lay between the germline ends. The CDR3 runs to 15 residues. CDR3 in DNA: TGTGCCAGCAGCGTCGGCAACACGAATGGAAACACCATATATTTT. It is translated as CASSVGNTNGNTIYF.

The genes are TRBV2 and TRBJ2-3; D gene uncertain. V was trimmed by 2 bases and J by 2 bases, leaving 8 bases between them. Germline lookup yields CDR1 SNHLY and CDR2 FYNNEI. The CDR3 runs 14 residues. CDR3 DNA: TGTGCCAGCAGTGAACTTGGGAACACAGATACGCAGTATTTT. Its translation is CASSELGNTDTQYF.

This clonotype was picked up a small number of times. The chain joins TRBV29-1 to TRBJ2-2, with TRBD2 matching 7 bases. J lost 7 bases, V lost 7 bases, and 6 bases had no gene match. In germline, CDR1 is SQVTM, CDR2 ANQGSEA. The CDR3 totals 12 residues. CDR3 amino acids: CSAGRGNGELFF. The CDR3 nucleotides are TGCAGCGCTGGGAGGGGTAACGGGGAGCTGTTTTTT.

This rearrangement joins TRBV6-1 to TRBJ1-2; D ambiguous. With 7 bases removed from V and 6 bases from J, the gap between germline ends came to 18 bases. Germline V gene sequence: CDR1 MNHNS, CDR2 SASEGT. CDR3 length equals 14 residues. CDR3 residues: CASTEGSGFHGYTF. CDR3 DNA: TGTGCCAGCACCGAAGGTTCCGGCTTCCATGGCTACACCTTC.

The CDR3 DNA reads as TGTGCCAGCCATTGGGGGGCCGAATACGAGCAGTACTTC. This encodes CASHWGAEYEQYF. The V gene is TRBV5-6, the J gene TRBJ2-7; D tentatively reads TRBD1 or TRBD2 (6 bases each). The V end was cut by 7 bases, the J end by 4 bases, with 15 bases between. CDR1 is SGHDT, CDR2 YYEEEE, per germline. The CDR3 extends over 13 amino acids.

This clonotype was picked up many times. The chain combines TRBV20-1 with TRBJ2-3; D is ambiguous. The CDR3 totals 16 residues. From germline, CDR1 is DFQATT and CDR2 SNEGSKA (reference sequence). Trimming pared 6 bases from V and 0 bases from J, leaving 19 bases between. The DNA of the CDR3 is TGCAGTGCCTCACTCGTCCTCACGACTAGCACAGATACGCAGTATTTT. Amino acid sequence: CSASLVLTTSTDTQYF.